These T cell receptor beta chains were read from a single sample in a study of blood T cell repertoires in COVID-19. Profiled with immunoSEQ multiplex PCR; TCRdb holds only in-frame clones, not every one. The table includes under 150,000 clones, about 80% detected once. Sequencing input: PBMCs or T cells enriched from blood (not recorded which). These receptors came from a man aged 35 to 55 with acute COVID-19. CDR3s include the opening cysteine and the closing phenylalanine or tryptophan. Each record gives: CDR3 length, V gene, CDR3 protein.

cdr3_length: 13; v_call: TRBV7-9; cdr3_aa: CASSLLSGQPQHF
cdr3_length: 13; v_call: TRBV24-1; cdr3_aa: CATSGGLTGELFF
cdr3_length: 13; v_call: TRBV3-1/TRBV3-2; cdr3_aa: CASSLQGQETQYF
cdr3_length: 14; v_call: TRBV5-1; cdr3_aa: CASSYREAESPLHF
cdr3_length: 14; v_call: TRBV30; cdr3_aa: CAWSRGSYYNEQFF
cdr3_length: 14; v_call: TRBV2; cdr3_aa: CASSGTGGADTQYF
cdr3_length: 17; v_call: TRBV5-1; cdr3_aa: CASSKGTSGGSTDTQYF
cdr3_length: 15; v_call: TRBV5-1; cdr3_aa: CASSLVGGGGETQYF
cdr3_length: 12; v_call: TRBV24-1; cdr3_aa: CATSTGPGELFF
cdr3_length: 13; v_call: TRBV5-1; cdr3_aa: CASSSHQGNEQFF
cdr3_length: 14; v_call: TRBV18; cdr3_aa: CASSPAGSENEQFF
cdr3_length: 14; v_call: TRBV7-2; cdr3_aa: CASSSGISGNTIYF
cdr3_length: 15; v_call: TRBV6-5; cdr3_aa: CASSPPGQGNTEAFF
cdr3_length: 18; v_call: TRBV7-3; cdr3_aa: CASRPLGGRASNTGELFF
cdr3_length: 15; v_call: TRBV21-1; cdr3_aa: CASSKAVGSNQPQHF
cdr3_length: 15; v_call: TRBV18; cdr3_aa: CASSPGTGGSYEQYF
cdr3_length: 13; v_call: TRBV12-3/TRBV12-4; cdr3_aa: CASSPRDSSGAFF
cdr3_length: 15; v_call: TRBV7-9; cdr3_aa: CASSLQGSRNSPLHF
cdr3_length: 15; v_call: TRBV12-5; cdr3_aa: CASGLVTGGGQPQHF
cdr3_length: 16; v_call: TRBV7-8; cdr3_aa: CASSPRELLSGNTIYF
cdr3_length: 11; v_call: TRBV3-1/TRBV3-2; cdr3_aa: CASMGAGELFF
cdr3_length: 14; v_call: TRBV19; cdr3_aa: CASSRQGTQNIQYF
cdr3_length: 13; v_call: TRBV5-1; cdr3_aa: CASSLGATGELFF
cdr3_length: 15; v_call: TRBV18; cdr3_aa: CASSPSGGAPDTQYF
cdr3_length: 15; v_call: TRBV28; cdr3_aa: CASSFNLGTYQPQHF
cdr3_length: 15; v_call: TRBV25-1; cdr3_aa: CASKDRFSSYNEQFF
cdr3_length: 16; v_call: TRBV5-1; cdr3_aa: CASSLAGAGDTGELFF
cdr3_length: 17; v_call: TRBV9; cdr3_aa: CASSVAQRGGGGYGYTF
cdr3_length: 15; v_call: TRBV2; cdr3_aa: CASSEDEAGQETQYF
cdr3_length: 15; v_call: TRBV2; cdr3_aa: CASSEWEEVGETQYF
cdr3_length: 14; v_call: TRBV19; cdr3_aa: CASSIGGIGETQYF
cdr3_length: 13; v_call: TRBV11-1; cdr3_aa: CASSLVVGNTIYF
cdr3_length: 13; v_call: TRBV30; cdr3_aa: CAWSVQENTEAFF
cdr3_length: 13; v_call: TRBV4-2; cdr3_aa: CASSQGSRDTIYF
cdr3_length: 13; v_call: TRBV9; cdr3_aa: CASSVASSYEQYF
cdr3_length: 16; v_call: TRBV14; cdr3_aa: CASSQGGGQRTGEQYF
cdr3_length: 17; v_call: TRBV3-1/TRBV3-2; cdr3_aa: CASSAQPGSRSRNTIYF
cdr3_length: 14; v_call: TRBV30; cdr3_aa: CAWSRGTGGWKLFF
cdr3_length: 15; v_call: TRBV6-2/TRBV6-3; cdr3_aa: CASSYSGGTLETQYF
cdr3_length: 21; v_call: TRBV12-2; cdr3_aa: CASRLAESPRFPSKSGNTIYF
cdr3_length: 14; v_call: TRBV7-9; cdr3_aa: CASSLSAGPYGYTF
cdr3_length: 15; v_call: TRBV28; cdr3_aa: CASKTGGDSNQPQHF
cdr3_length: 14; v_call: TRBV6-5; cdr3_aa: CASISRGGTGELFF
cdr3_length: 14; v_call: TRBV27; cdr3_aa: CASSRDSTGDEQYF
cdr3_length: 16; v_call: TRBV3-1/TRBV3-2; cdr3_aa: CASSQGLAGLSYEQYF
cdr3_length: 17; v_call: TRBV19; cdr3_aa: CASSITLLAPGGNEQFF
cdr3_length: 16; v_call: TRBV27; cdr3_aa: CASSPVREAPNYGYTF
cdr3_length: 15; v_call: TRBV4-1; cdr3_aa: CASSQDRASRDTQYF
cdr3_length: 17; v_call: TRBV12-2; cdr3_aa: CASRLESGLAAYNEQFF
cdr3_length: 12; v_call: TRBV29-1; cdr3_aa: CSTGGPRETQYF
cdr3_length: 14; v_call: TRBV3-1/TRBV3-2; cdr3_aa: CASSPYGTGGKLFF
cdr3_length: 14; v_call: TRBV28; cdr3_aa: CASSLGLHTDTQYF
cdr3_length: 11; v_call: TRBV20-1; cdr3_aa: CSAARAGGYTF
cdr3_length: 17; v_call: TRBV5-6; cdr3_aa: CASSSDSGVSGANVLTF